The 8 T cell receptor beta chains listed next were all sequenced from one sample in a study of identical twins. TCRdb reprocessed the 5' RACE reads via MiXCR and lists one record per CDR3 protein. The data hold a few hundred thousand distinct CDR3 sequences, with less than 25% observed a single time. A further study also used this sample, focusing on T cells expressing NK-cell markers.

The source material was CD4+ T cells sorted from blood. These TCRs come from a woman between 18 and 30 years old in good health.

CDR3 amino acids: CSASGYGAGEQFF. In nucleotides, the CDR3 is TGCAGTGCAAGCGGCTATGGGGCCGGTGAGCAGTTCTTC. This rearrangement joins TRBV20-1 to TRBJ2-1; the D call may be TRBD1 or TRBD2 (5 bases each). This CDR3 spans 13 amino acids. Germline assignment: CDR1 DFQATT and CDR2 SNEGSKA (reference sequence). V dropped 6 bases and J dropped 9 bases, with 18 bases sitting between them.

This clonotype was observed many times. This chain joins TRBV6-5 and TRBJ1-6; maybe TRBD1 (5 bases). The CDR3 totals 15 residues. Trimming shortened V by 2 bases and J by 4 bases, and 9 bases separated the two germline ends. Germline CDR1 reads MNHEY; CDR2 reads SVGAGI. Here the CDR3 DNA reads TGTGCCAGCAGTTACACGGGACTTTATAATTCACCCCTCCACTTT. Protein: CASSYTGLYNSPLHF.

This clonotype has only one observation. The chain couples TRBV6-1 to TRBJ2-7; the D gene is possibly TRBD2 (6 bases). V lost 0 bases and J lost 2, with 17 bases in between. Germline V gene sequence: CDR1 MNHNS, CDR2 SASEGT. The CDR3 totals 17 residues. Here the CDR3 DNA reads TGTGCCAGCAGTGAAGCTCCCACGTGGGGGACTCCCTACGAGCAGTACTTC. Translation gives CASSEAPTWGTPYEQYF.

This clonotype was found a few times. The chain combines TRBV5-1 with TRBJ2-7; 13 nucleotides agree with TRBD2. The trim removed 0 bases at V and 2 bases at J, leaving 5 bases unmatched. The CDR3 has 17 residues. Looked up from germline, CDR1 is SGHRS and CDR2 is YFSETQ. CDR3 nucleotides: TGCGCCAGCAGCTTGGAGGCGGGACTAGCGGGGACCTACGAGCAGTACTTC. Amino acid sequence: CASSLEAGLAGTYEQYF.

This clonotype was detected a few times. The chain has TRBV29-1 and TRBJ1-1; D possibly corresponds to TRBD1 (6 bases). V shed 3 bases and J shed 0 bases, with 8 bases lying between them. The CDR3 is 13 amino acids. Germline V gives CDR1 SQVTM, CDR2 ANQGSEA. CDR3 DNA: TGCAGCGTTGACAGGGGACTGAACACTGAAGCTTTCTTT. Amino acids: CSVDRGLNTEAFF.

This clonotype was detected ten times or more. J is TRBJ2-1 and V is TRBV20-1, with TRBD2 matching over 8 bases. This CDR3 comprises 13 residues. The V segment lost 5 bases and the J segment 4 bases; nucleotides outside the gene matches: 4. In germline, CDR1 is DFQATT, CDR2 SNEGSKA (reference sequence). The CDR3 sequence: CSAVTSEYNEQFF. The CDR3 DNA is TGCAGTGCTGTGACTAGCGAATACAATGAGCAGTTCTTC.

The DNA for the CDR3 is TGTGCCAGCAGCTTATCGTGGGTGACTGAAGCTTTCTTT. It translates to CASSLSWVTEAFF. The rearrangement uses TRBV7-2 and TRBJ1-1; D unresolved. Germline V CDR1 and CDR2: SGHTA, FQGNSA. Deletions cut 2 bases from V and 5 bases from J, with 9 bases between. The CDR3 totals 13 residues.

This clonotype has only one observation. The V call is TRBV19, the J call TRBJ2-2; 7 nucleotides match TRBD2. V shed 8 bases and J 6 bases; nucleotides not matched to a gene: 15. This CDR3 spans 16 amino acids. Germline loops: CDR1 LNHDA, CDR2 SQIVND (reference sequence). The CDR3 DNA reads TGTGCCAGTCCGACTAGCTCCTCGAGGCCTGCCGGGGAGCTGTTTTTT. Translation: CASPTSSSRPAGELFF.